Listed here is a single T cell receptor beta chain. Sequenced by immunoSEQ multiplex PCR; TCRdb stores in-frame clones only, minus some. There are approximately 250,000 clones in the sample; 75% to 90% occur only once, and roughly 3.9% lies in the top ten. Deletions cut 3 bases from V and 2 bases from J, with 15 bases between. The CDR3 extends over 15 amino acids. Per the germline V gene, CDR1 is SGDLS and CDR2 is YYNGEE. This entry belongs to a study of blood T cell repertoires in COVID-19. Material for sequencing was PBMCs or T cells enriched from blood (not recorded which). This TCR was recovered from a woman in her 30s with acute COVID-19. J is TRBJ2-7 and V is TRBV9; a weak D match, TRBD1 (6 bases). The CDR3 bases are TGTGCCAGCAGCGGAGAGACAGGTTATACCTACGAGCAGTACTTC. It translates to CASSGETGYTYEQYF.